This T cell receptor (beta chain) was documented in a study of shared clonotypes between healthy human individuals. Donors comprised healthy HIV-negative adults lacking recent acute infections or vaccinations. CD8 memory was a combination of CD45RO+ cells and CCR7-negative CD45RA+ TemRA cells. This clone was counted between two and nine times. Study processing details: Junction-only sequences without quality scores came from ImmunoSEQ, so filtering differed. Method: immunoSEQ multiplex PCR; TCRdb's copy keeps in-frame clones and lacks some. The V and J calls and clone size are taken from that table; D and trimming were inferred from the DNA. The table records a few hundred thousand clones, around 87% of them present only once. The germline V gene has CDR1 MNHEY and CDR2 SMNVEV (reference sequence). The CDR3 totals 20 residues. Trimming stripped 3 bases from V and 0 bases from J, with 27 bases between.

The sample consisted of memory CD8+ T cells sorted from blood. Noted subset: CD45RO+ cells pooled with CCR7-negative TemRA cells. The sequence was collected from a man between 18 and 29 years old in good health. The V gene is TRBV27, the J gene TRBJ2-7; tentative D call: TRBD1 (6 bases). Here the CDR3 reads CASSFYGEGEQGRPSYEQYF. The CDR3 coding sequence is TGTGCCAGCAGTTTCTATGGAGAGGGGGAACAGGGACGGCCCTCCTACGAGCAGTACTTC.